The 28 T cell receptor beta chains in this list originate from one sample, sequenced in a study of T cells in Graves' hyperthyroidism and ophthalmopathy. The CDR3 regions of TCR beta were amplified from RNA transcripts. HTBI primers were employed in a first-round RT-PCR of the TCR CDR3. TCRdb recomputed calls from the multiplex PCR reads with MiXCR, one row per CDR3 protein. The sample consists of roughly 420,000 distinct CDR3 sequences, approximately 14% of them appearing once. The specimen sequenced was blood. The receptors stem from a woman aged 18 to 35 with Graves' hyperthyroidism.

This clonotype occurred a few times. The rearrangement links TRBV25-1 to TRBJ2-1, with 10 bases matching TRBD2. CDR3 length: 15 residues. Germline V CDR1 and CDR2: MGHDK, SYGVNS. Trimming at V came to 4 bases and at J to 7 bases, leaving 7 bases not matched to a gene. DNA of the CDR3: TGTGCCAGCAGTGTTCCCGGGACTAGCGCAAATGAGCAGTTCTTC. Translating it yields CASSVPGTSANEQFF. Together with reference TRBV25-1 and TRBJ2-1, the CDR3 gives the full variable domain: EADIYQTPRYLVIGTGKKITLECSQTMGHDKMYWYQQDPGMELHLIHYSYGVNSTEKGDLSSESTVSRIRTEHFPLTLESARPSHTSQYLCASSVPGTSANEQFFGPGTRLTVL.

The sample holds many counts of this clonotype. The chain recombines TRBV14 with TRBJ2-7, with D tentatively TRBD2 (6 bases). The V gene's germline CDR1 is SGHDN and CDR2 FVKESK. The CDR3 has 16 residues. Trimming cost V 1 base and J 3 bases, with 16 bases left between them. The CDR3 loop reads CASSQGPTRDDYEQYF. The CDR3 bases are TGTGCCAGCAGCCAAGGTCCCACGCGGGATGACTACGAGCAGTACTTC.

This clonotype came up a few times. A much larger clonotype is one base distant, so this may be a read error. The chain couples TRBV2 to TRBJ2-3; D unresolved. CDR1 and CDR2 from the germline V gene are SNHLY and FYNNEI. This CDR3 region has 14 residues. The CDR3 bases are TGTGTCAGCAGTGACTGGACCGGCACAGATACGCAGTATTTT. It codes for CVSSDWTGTDTQYF.

The chain carries TRBV4-1 and TRBJ2-1; D might be TRBD1 (5 bases). Germline-derived CDR1 and CDR2 are MGHRA and YSYEKL. CDR3 length equals 15 residues. With 4 bases removed from V and 6 bases from J, the gap between germline ends came to 16 bases. This CDR3 reads CASSPLGLKGNEQFF. The CDR3 nucleotides are TGCGCCAGCAGCCCCCTGGGGCTTAAAGGCAATGAGCAGTTCTTC.

This clonotype was counted at least ten times. This chain links TRBV9 with TRBJ2-5, with TRBD2 as a possible D gene (5 bases). Trimming stripped 0 bases from V and 6 bases from J, with 9 bases between. Germline V CDR1 and CDR2: SGDLS, YYNGEE. The length of the CDR3 is 13 residues. The CDR3 DNA reads as TGTGCCAGCAGCGTAGCCCCGGGGAAGACCCAGTACTTC. Translating it yields CASSVAPGKTQYF.

This clonotype occurred many times. The DNA for the CDR3 is TGTGCCAGCTTGGATCGAGGGGGCTACGGGGCCAACGTCCTGACTTTC. This encodes CASLDRGGYGANVLTF. This rearrangement joins TRBV6-1 to TRBJ2-6, with 7 positions matching TRBD1. Trimming at V came to 8 bases and at J to 4 bases, leaving 11 bases not matched to a gene. Germline CDR1 and CDR2: MNHNS and SASEGT. The CDR3 runs to 16 residues.

This clonotype was seen at least ten times. Germline is not matched at one junction end, which may reflect a read error. V usage is TRBV20-1 and J usage is TRBJ2-1; D perhaps matches TRBD2 (5 bases). Germline V gene sequence: CDR1 DFQATT, CDR2 SNEGSKA (reference sequence). The CDR3 is 15 residues long. The CDR3 bases are TGCAGTGCTCGAGACCCCCGGAGGTCCCACAATGAGCAGTTCTTC. This gives the protein CSARDPRRSHNEQFF.

This clonotype was observed at least ten times. The chain combines TRBV10-3 with TRBJ2-1, with D perhaps matching TRBD2 (6 bases). Germline assignment: CDR1 ENHRY and CDR2 SYGVKD. This CDR3 spans 15 amino acids. Trimming left V 8 bases short and J 7 bases short, with 21 bases between. The CDR3 nucleotides are TGTGCCATCGGTTGGGGGGATGGGCTTCTGAATGAGCAGTTCTTC. It translates to CAIGWGDGLLNEQFF.

Turning to this clonotype: A read error may explain this, as a much larger clone is one base away. V is TRBV2 and J is TRBJ2-7; 8 bases line up with TRBD1. The V gene's germline CDR1 is SNHLY and CDR2 FYNNEI. This CDR3 comprises 14 residues. The V and J ends lost 7 bases and 5 bases, in that order; junction bases with no gene match: 10. CDR3 loop: CASNEFRGRHEQYF. In DNA, the CDR3 is TGTGCCAGCAATGAGTTCAGGGGGCGGCACGAGCAGTACTTC.

V is TRBV5-1 and J is TRBJ1-4, with D possibly matching TRBD1 (5 bases). The CDR3 length is 15 residues. With 5 bases removed from V and 3 bases from J, the gap between germline ends came to 14 bases. CDR1 and CDR2 from the germline V gene are SGHRS and YFSETQ. The DNA for the CDR3 is TGCGCCAGCAGTCCTACAGGAGGGGCTAATGAAAAACTGTTTTTT. Translating gives CASSPTGGANEKLFF.

The chain links TRBV29-1 to TRBJ2-1, with TRBD2 as a possible D gene (5 bases). The CDR3 contains 14 residues. Germline lookup yields CDR1 SQVTM and CDR2 ANQGSEA. Trimming shortened V by 0 bases and J by 2 bases, and 8 bases separated the two germline ends. The CDR3 DNA follows: TGCAGCGTTGAAGACGGGGAGACCTACAATGAGCAGTTCTTC. It translates to CSVEDGETYNEQFF.

This clonotype was counted only a few times. The genes are TRBV9 and TRBJ2-1; no clear D. Germline CDR1 and CDR2: SGDLS and YYNGEE. V was clipped by 4 bases and J by 0 bases, with 11 bases between them. The CDR3 spans 15 residues. DNA for the CDR3: TGTGCCAGCAGCCGCGAGGATTCCTCCTACAATGAGCAGTTCTTC. It yields the protein CASSREDSSYNEQFF.

This clonotype was picked up many times. The genes are TRBV7-3 and TRBJ1-2; no firm D call. The CDR3 runs to 14 residues. V was clipped by 0 bases and J by 1 base, with 6 bases between them. Germline CDR1 SGHTA, CDR2 FQGTGA. This CDR3 reads CASSLTPDNYGYTF. In DNA, the CDR3 is TGTGCCAGCAGCTTAACCCCAGATAACTATGGCTACACCTTC.

This clonotype has just a few counts. This chain uses TRBV28 with TRBJ2-5; no clear D gene. V lost 11 bases and J lost 1, with 5 bases in between. The CDR3 totals 10 residues. Per germline, CDR1 MDHEN and CDR2 SYDVKM. CDR3 bases: TGTGCCCACCTCCAAGAGACCCAGTACTTC. The encoded protein is CAHLQETQYF.

This clonotype was detected many times. The chain uses TRBV7-3 and TRBJ2-2; D gene unclear. V was cut by 8 bases and J by 1 base, with 8 bases left in between. Germline V gives CDR1 SGHTA, CDR2 FQGTGA. There are 13 residues in the CDR3. For the CDR3, the DNA is TGTGCCAGCGGCCCAGGGAACACCGGGGAGCTGTTTTTT. It encodes CASGPGNTGELFF. Using reference TRBV7-3 and TRBJ2-2 for the parts outside the CDR3, the full variable domain is GAGVSQTPSNKVTEKGKYVELRCDPISGHTALYWYRQSLGQGPEFLIYFQGTGAADDSGLPNDRFFAVRPEGSVSTLKIQRTERGDSAVYLCASGPGNTGELFFGEGSRLTVL.

This clonotype appeared many times. The chain joins TRBV7-9 to TRBJ1-5; perhaps TRBD1 as D (5 bases). This CDR3 spans 16 amino acids. Deletions cut 5 bases from V and 2 bases from J, with 16 bases between. Germline V gene sequence: CDR1 SEHNR, CDR2 FQNEAQ (reference sequence). CDR3 residues: CASSPSGLAGNQPQHF. DNA for the CDR3: TGTGCCAGCAGCCCTTCAGGGTTAGCGGGCAATCAGCCCCAGCATTTT.

The J gene is TRBJ2-5, the V gene TRBV20-1, with 7 bases aligning to TRBD2. CDR3 length equals 14 residues. V shed 1 base and J 7 bases; nucleotides not matched to a gene: 9. In germline, CDR1 is DFQATT, CDR2 SNEGSKA (reference sequence). The CDR3 DNA is TGCAGTGCTAGAGTTTCCGGGACGGGGGGGACCCAGTACTTC. Encoded protein: CSARVSGTGGTQYF.

This clonotype has more than one count but fewer than ten. The chain employs TRBV11-2 and TRBJ1-6; TRBD1 might be the D (6 bases). This CDR3 region has 15 residues. V lost 5 bases and J 3 bases, leaving 11 bases between the germline ends. The germline gives CDR1 SGHAT, CDR2 FQNNGV. The CDR3 is CASSLRTVYNSPLHF. The DNA of the CDR3 is TGTGCCAGCAGCCTACGGACAGTCTATAATTCACCCCTCCACTTT.

Many counts were recorded for this clonotype. The V call is TRBV19, the J call TRBJ1-5; a weak D match, TRBD1 (5 bases). V was shortened by 7 bases and J by 5 bases, with 15 bases between the two germline ends. Germline CDR1 reads LNHDA; CDR2 reads SQIVND (reference sequence). The CDR3 contains 14 residues. CDR3 DNA sequence: TGTGCCAGTAAATTAGACAGAGGGTATCAGCCCCAGCATTTT. This translates into CASKLDRGYQPQHF. The variable domain in full, with the rest retrieved from reference TRBV19 and TRBJ1-5, is DGGITQSPKYLFRKEGQNVTLSCEQNLNHDAMYWYRQDPGQGLRLIYYSQIVNDFQKGDIAEGYSVSREKKESFPLTVTSAQKNPTAFYLCASKLDRGYQPQHFGDGTRLSIL.

This clonotype was found many times. The chain uses TRBV5-1 and TRBJ1-1; 9 nucleotides line up with TRBD1. The junction had 2 bases not matched to a gene; V was cut back by 4 bases and J by 1 base. The CDR3 covers 14 residues. From germline, CDR1 is SGHRS and CDR2 YFSETQ. CDR3 sequence: CASSRQGENTEAFF. The CDR3, as DNA: TGCGCCAGCAGCCGACAGGGGGAGAACACTGAAGCTTTCTTT.

In this sample, this clonotype turned up a few times. This chain uses TRBV7-9 with TRBJ2-7, with 9 bases aligning to TRBD1. Germline CDR1 and CDR2: SEHNR and FQNEAQ (reference sequence). The CDR3 runs 15 residues. The trim removed 5 bases at V and 2 bases at J, leaving 7 bases unmatched. CDR3 sequence reads: CASSPLGTGPYEQYF. CDR3 DNA: TGTGCCAGCAGCCCCCTCGGGACAGGGCCCTACGAGCAGTACTTC.

This clonotype was seen ten or more times. The chain combines TRBV7-9 with TRBJ2-7; no definite D call. The CDR3 consists of 14 residues. V lost 8 bases, J lost 1 base, and 15 bases lay in between. From germline, CDR1 is SEHNR and CDR2 FQNEAQ (reference sequence). CDR3 sequence reads: CASHPAGESYEQYF. DNA for the CDR3: TGTGCCAGCCACCCGGCAGGCGAATCCTACGAGCAGTACTTC. The full variable domain, with the rest looked up from reference TRBV7-9 and TRBJ2-7, is DTGVSQNPRHKITKRGQNVTFRCDPISEHNRLYWYRQTLGQGPEFLTYFQNEAQLEKSRLLSDRFSAERPKGSFSTLEIQRTEQGDSAMYLCASHPAGESYEQYFGPGTRLTVT.

This clonotype was observed at least ten times. The CDR3 loop reads CASSQGGVRTQYF. For the CDR3, the DNA is TGTGCCAGCAGCCAAGGCGGGGTTAGGACCCAGTACTTC. The chain links TRBV3-1 to TRBJ2-5, with a possible D match to TRBD2 (6 bases). Germline assignment: CDR1 LGHDT and CDR2 YNNKEL (reference sequence). The CDR3 loop spans 13 amino acids. V lost 1 base, J lost 7 bases, and 10 bases lay in between.

This clonotype was observed at least ten times. This chain uses TRBV6-1 with TRBJ2-5; D remains unclear. The V end was cut by 10 bases, the J end by 0 bases, with 15 bases between. Germline lookup yields CDR1 MNHNS and CDR2 SASEGT. The CDR3 is made up of 14 amino acids. The CDR3 nucleotides are TGTGCCACCCTACCTCGGCCGTACCAAGAGACCCAGTACTTC. It is translated as CATLPRPYQETQYF.

This clonotype was seen a few times. The CDR3 loop is CASSQEAGGPADTQYF. DNA of the CDR3: TGCGCCAGCAGCCAGGAAGCGGGGGGGCCCGCAGATACGCAGTATTTT. The chain combines TRBV4-1 with TRBJ2-3; 10 bases line up with TRBD2. The CDR3 spans 16 residues. V dropped 3 bases and J dropped 4; count of bases not matched to a gene: 7. Germline loops: CDR1 MGHRA, CDR2 YSYEKL.

Many counts were recorded for this clonotype. The genes are TRBV4-1 and TRBJ2-7; D possibly uses TRBD1 or TRBD2 (6 bases each). Trimming removed 5 bases at V and 2 bases at J, with 16 bases between. This CDR3 contains 15 residues. Germline V gene data show CDR1 as MGHRA and CDR2 as YSYEKL. As DNA, the CDR3 is TGCGCCAGCAGCGTGCGAGGGGGGTTCGCCTACGAGCAGTACTTC. It yields the protein CASSVRGGFAYEQYF.

The table lists this clonotype with many counts. An end of the junction differs from the germline gene, which may be a read error. This chain joins TRBV12-3 or TRBV12-4 and TRBJ2-1; tentative D call: TRBD2 (6 bases). CDR3 length equals 15 residues. The CDR3 reads CASSLALQSYNEQFF. The CDR3 DNA reads as TGTGCCAGCAGTCTAGCGCTTCAAAGCTACAATGAGCAGTTCTTC.

In its sample, this clonotype was seen a few times. The chain employs TRBV24-1 and TRBJ1-2, with a tentative D call TRBD1 (5 bases). The CDR3 spans 11 residues. Germline CDR1 and CDR2: KGHDR and SFDVKD. Trimming cost V 10 bases and J 11 bases, with 16 bases left between them. CDR3 nucleotide sequence: TGTGCCACTAGAGGCTCAGGGCCGTACACCTTC. It specifies CATRGSGPYTF.